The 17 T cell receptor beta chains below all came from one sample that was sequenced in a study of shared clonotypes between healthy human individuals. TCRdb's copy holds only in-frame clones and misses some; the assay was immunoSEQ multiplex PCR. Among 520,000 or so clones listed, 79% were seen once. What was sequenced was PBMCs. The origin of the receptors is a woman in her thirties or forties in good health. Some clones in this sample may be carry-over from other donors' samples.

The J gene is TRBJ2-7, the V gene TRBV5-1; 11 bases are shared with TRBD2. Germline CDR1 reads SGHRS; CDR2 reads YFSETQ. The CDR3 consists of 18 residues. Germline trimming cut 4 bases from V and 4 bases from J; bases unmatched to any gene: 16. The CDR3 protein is CASSPTPTPGLAAYEQYF. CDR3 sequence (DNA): TGCGCCAGCAGCCCAACCCCTACACCGGGACTAGCGGCGTACGAGCAGTACTTC.

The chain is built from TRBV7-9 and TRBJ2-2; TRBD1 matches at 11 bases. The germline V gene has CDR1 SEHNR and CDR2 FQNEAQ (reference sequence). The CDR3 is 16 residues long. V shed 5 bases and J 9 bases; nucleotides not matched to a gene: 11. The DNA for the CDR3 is TGTGCCAGCAGCCCAGACTCGGACAGGGGGCGTTGGGAGCTGTTTTTT. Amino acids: CASSPDSDRGRWELFF.

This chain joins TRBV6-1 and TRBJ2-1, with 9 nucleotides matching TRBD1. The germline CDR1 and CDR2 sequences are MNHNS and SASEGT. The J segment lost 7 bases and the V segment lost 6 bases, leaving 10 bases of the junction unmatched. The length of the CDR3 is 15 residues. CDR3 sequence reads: CASSETGGTWNEQFF. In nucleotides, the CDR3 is TGTGCCAGCAGCGAAACAGGGGGCACCTGGAATGAGCAGTTCTTC.

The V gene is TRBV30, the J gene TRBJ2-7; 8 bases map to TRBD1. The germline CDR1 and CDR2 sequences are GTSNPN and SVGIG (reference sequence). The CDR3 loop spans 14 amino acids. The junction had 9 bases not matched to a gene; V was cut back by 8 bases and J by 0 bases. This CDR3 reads CAAPRTGISYEQYF. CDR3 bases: TGTGCCGCACCCAGGACAGGGATCTCCTACGAGCAGTACTTC.

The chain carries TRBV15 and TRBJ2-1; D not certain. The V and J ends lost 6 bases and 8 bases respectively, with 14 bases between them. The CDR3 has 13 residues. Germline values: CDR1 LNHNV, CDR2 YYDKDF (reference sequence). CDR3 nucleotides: TGTGCCACCAGTCCAAGTGGGATCTATGAGCAGTTCTTC. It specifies CATSPSGIYEQFF.

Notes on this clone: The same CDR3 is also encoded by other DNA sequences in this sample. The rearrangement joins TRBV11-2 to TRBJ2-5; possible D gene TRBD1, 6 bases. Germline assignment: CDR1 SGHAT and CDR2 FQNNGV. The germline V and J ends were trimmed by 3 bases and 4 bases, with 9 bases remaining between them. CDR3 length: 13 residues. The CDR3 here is CASSFGRGETQYF. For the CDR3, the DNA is TGTGCCAGCAGCTTTGGCAGGGGAGAGACCCAGTACTTC.

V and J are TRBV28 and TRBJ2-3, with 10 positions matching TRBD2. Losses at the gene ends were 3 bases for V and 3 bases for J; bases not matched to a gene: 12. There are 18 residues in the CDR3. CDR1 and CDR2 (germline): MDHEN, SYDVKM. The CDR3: CASSLIASGRVRTDTQYF. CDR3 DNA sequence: TGTGCCAGCAGTTTGATTGCGAGCGGGAGGGTACGGACAGATACGCAGTATTTT.

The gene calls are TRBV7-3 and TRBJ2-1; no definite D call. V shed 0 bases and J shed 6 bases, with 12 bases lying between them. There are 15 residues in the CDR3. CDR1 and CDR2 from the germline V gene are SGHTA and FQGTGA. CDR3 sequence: CASSLTPGSSNEQFF. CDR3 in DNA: TGTGCCAGCAGCTTAACTCCTGGCAGTTCCAATGAGCAGTTCTTC.

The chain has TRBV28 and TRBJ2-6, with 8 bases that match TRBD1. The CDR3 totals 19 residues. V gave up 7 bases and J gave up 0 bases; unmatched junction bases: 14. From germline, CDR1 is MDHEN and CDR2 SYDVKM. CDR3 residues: CASTSAGGTGNSGANVLTF. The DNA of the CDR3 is TGTGCCAGCACCTCAGCAGGGGGGACAGGTAACTCTGGGGCCAACGTCCTGACTTTC.

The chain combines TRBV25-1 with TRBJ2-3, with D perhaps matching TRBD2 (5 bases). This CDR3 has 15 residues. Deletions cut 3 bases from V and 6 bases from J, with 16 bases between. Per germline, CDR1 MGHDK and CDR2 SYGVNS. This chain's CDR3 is CASSDTGRLADTQYF. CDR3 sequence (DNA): TGTGCCAGCAGTGATACGGGAAGACTCGCGGATACGCAGTATTTT. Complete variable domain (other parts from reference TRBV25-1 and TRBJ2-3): EADIYQTPRYLVIGTGKKITLECSQTMGHDKMYWYQQDPGMELHLIHYSYGVNSTEKGDLSSESTVSRIRTEHFPLTLESARPSHTSQYLCASSDTGRLADTQYFGPGTRLTVL.

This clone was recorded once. The DNA for the CDR3 is TGTGCCAGCAAAGGACTAGCGGGAGTGGTTGGGTACAATGAGCAGTTCTTC. It translates to CASKGLAGVVGYNEQFF. The J gene is TRBJ2-1, the V gene TRBV27; 13 nucleotides line up with TRBD2. The germline V gene encodes CDR1 MNHEY and CDR2 SMNVEV (reference sequence). The CDR3 covers 17 residues. The V gene end was trimmed by 7 bases and the J gene end by 4 bases; junction bases not matched to a gene: 10.

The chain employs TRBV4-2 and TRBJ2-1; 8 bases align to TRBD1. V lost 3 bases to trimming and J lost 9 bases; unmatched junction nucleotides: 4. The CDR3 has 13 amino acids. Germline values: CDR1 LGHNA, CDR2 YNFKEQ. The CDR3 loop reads CASSHRTGSEQFF. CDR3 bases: TGTGCCAGCAGCCATAGGACAGGGAGTGAGCAGTTCTTC.

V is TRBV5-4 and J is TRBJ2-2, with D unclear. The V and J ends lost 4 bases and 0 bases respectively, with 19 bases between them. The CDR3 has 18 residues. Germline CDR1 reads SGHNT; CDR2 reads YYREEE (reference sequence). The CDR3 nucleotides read TGTGCCAGCAGCCTAAGGGTCCTCCCTAGATCGAACACCGGGGAGCTGTTTTTT. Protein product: CASSLRVLPRSNTGELFF.

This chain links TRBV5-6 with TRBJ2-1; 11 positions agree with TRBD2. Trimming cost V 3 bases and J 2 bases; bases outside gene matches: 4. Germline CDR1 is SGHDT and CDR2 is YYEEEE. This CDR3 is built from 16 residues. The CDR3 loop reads CASSSGTSGPYNEQFF. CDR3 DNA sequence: TGTGCCAGCAGCTCCGGGACTAGCGGACCCTACAATGAGCAGTTCTTC.

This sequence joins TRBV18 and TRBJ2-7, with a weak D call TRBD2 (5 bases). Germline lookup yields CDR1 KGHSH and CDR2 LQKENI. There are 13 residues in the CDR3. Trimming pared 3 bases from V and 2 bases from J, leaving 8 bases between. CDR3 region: CASSPGDPYEQYF. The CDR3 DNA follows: TGTGCCAGCTCACCCGGGGATCCCTACGAGCAGTACTTC. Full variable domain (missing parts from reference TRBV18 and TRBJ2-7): NAGVMQNPRHLVRRRGQEARLRCSPMKGHSHVYWYRQLPEEGLKFMVYLQKENIIDESGMPKERFSAEFPKEGPSILRIQQVVRGDSAAYFCASSPGDPYEQYFGPGTRLTVT.

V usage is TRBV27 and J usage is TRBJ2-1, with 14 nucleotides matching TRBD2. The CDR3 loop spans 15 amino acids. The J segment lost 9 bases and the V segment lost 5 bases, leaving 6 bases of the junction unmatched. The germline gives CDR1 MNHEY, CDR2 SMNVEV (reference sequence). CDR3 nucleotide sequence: TGTGCCAGCAGTCTGACTAGCGGGAGGGCCATTGAGCAGTTCTTC. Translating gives CASSLTSGRAIEQFF.

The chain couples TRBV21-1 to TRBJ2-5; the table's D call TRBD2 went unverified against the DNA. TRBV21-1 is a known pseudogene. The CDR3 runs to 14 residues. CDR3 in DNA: TGTGCCAGCAGCAACACTAGCCGATGGGAGACCCAGTACTTC. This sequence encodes CASSNTSRWETQYF.